These 29 T cell receptor beta chains came from one sample sequenced in a study of T cell responses to AZD1222 COVID-19 vaccine. Libraries were prepared by immunoSEQ multiplex PCR; TCRdb keeps only in-frame clonotypes and omits some of them. The table records roughly 120,000 clones, around 88% of them present only once. Material: peripheral blood, obtained 28 days after the second AZD1222 dose. The receptors were gathered from an adult who received the AZD1222 COVID-19 vaccine.

The chain carries TRBV3-1 (or the pseudogene TRBV3-2) and TRBJ2-3; D is undetermined. The V gene's germline CDR1 is LGHDT and CDR2 YNNKEL (reference sequence). V was cut by 1 base and J by 4 bases, with 21 bases left in between. This CDR3 comprises 18 residues. Here the CDR3 DNA reads TGTGCCAGCAGCCAAGTATCTTGTGAAGGCCGGGCGGCAGATACGCAGTATTTT. This translates into CASSQVSCEGRAADTQYF.

The gene calls are TRBV19 and TRBJ2-7; D not certain. This CDR3 is 14 amino acids long. Between the trimmed V and J ends, which lost 5 bases and 3 bases, there was a span of 14 bases. In germline, CDR1 is LNHDA, CDR2 SQIVND (reference sequence). The CDR3 loop reads CASSVARTGYEQYF. CDR3 DNA sequence: TGTGCCAGTAGTGTCGCTAGGACCGGCTACGAGCAGTACTTC.

V and J are TRBV24-1 and TRBJ1-5; D is perhaps TRBD1 (5 bases). The CDR3 extends over 13 amino acids. The V end was cut by 8 bases, the J end by 4 bases, with 11 bases between. Germline V CDR1 and CDR2: KGHDR, SFDVKD. The CDR3 region is CATNRDFNQPQHF. CDR3 nucleotides: TGTGCCACCAACCGGGACTTTAATCAGCCCCAGCATTTT.

This clone came up once. The chain links TRBV11-3 to TRBJ1-6, with TRBD1 as a possible D gene (6 bases). The ends were cut back, 5 bases at V and 5 bases at J, with 13 bases in the middle. CDR1 is SGHNT, CDR2 YENEEA, per germline. The CDR3 is made up of 15 amino acids. The CDR3 loop reads CASSKQGADNSPLHF. Written as DNA, the CDR3 is TGTGCCAGCAGCAAACAGGGTGCCGATAATTCACCCCTCCACTTT. Supplemented by reference TRBV11-3 and TRBJ1-6, the full variable domain reads EAGVVQSPRYKIIEKKQPVAFWCNPISGHNTLYWYLQNLGQGPELLIRYENEEAVDDSQLPKDRFSAERLKGVDSTLKIQPAELGDSAVYLCASSKQGADNSPLHFGNGTRLTVT.

This CDR3 reads CASSYERAYNEQFF. CDR3 DNA sequence: TGTGCCAGCAGTTATGAGCGGGCCTACAATGAGCAGTTCTTC. This chain connects TRBV6-5 to TRBJ2-1, with D possibly TRBD2 on 6 matching bases. Germline assignment: CDR1 MNHEY and CDR2 SVGAGI. The CDR3 is 14 residues long. The ends were cut back, 3 bases at V and 2 bases at J, with 8 bases in the middle.

This clone showed up just once. The chain links TRBV4-2 to TRBJ2-1; D is possibly TRBD2 (7 bases). This CDR3 spans 17 amino acids. Germline-derived CDR1 and CDR2 are LGHNA and YNFKEQ. Trimming shortened V by 0 bases and J by 1 base, and 13 bases separated the two germline ends. The CDR3: CASSQDGEGVSYNEQFF. CDR3 DNA sequence: TGTGCCAGCAGCCAAGATGGGGAGGGGGTTTCCTACAATGAGCAGTTCTTC.

The chain has TRBV28 and TRBJ1-4; D is undetermined. The V and J ends lost 8 bases and 6 bases respectively, with 10 bases between them. The CDR3 consists of 12 residues. CDR1 is MDHEN and CDR2 is SYDVKM in the germline V gene. This CDR3 reads CASRGNYEKLFF. Written as DNA, the CDR3 is TGTGCCAGCCGTGGGAATTATGAAAAACTGTTTTTT.

The chain recombines TRBV9 with TRBJ2-5, with D perhaps being TRBD1 or TRBD2 (7 bases each). The CDR3 runs to 15 residues. Per germline, CDR1 SGDLS and CDR2 YYNGEE. Trimming shortened V by 4 bases and J by 1 base, and 14 bases separated the two germline ends. CDR3 sequence: CASSPGGGGQETQYF. The CDR3 DNA is TGTGCCAGCAGCCCAGGGGGAGGGGGCCAAGAGACCCAGTACTTC.

The CDR3: CSQREINEQFF. In nucleotides, the CDR3 is TGCAGCCAGCGGGAGATCAATGAGCAGTTCTTC. The chain links TRBV20-1 to TRBJ2-1, with 8 bases identical to TRBD2. There are 11 residues in the CDR3. CDR1 and CDR2 from the germline V gene are DFQATT and SNEGSKA (reference sequence).

V gene TRBV6-2 or TRBV6-3 combines with J gene TRBJ2-7; TRBD2 might be the D (6 bases). Trimming stripped 2 bases from V and 0 bases from J, with 17 bases between. Germline V CDR1 and CDR2: MNHEY, SVGEGT. The CDR3 loop spans 17 amino acids. DNA for the CDR3: TGTGCCAGCAGTTACAACCCCGGGCGGGAAAGCTCCTACGAGCAGTACTTC. This sequence encodes CASSYNPGRESSYEQYF.

In its sample, this clone was seen a few times. This chain uses TRBV9 with TRBJ2-7; D might be TRBD2 (5 bases). The CDR3 runs to 15 residues. The germline V and J ends were trimmed by 4 bases and 3 bases, with 17 bases remaining between them. The germline V gene has CDR1 SGDLS and CDR2 YYNGEE. The CDR3: CASSPQSRGGYEQYF. CDR3 in DNA: TGTGCCAGCAGCCCACAAAGCCGGGGTGGCTACGAGCAGTACTTC.

The chain uses TRBV28 and TRBJ1-5, with 8 bases that match TRBD1. The CDR3 totals 16 residues. J gave up 2 bases and V 3 bases, and 6 bases lay outside the gene matches. CDR1 is MDHEN, CDR2 SYDVKM, per germline. CDR3: CASSFRTGLGNQPQHF. In DNA, the CDR3 is TGTGCCAGCAGTTTCCGGACAGGGCTGGGCAATCAGCCCCAGCATTTT.

This clone was seen just once. This chain links TRBV29-1 with TRBJ2-1, with TRBD2 identical over 7 bases. Trimming cost V 4 bases and J 8 bases; bases outside gene matches: 8. Germline-derived CDR1 and CDR2 are SQVTM and ANQGSEA. The CDR3 spans 13 residues. CDR3 nucleotides: TGCAGCGTTGGAACTAGCGAGGACCATGAGCAGTTCTTC. This gives the protein CSVGTSEDHEQFF.

The V call is TRBV19, the J call TRBJ2-1; D gene ambiguous. Looked up from germline, CDR1 is LNHDA and CDR2 is SQIVND (reference sequence). The CDR3 spans 13 residues. The V end was cut by 8 bases, the J end by 8 bases, with 16 bases between. CDR3 in amino acids: CASEGNIRDEQFF. Here the CDR3 DNA reads TGTGCCAGTGAAGGGAACATTAGGGATGAGCAGTTCTTC.

The chain combines TRBV9 with TRBJ1-6; perhaps TRBD1 as D (5 bases). This CDR3 is built from 17 residues. Trimming stripped 0 bases from V and 0 bases from J, with 10 bases between. Germline V lookup: CDR1 SGDLS, CDR2 YYNGEE. CDR3 protein: CASSVEGQISYNSPLHF. CDR3 bases: TGTGCCAGCAGCGTAGAGGGGCAGATCTCCTATAATTCACCCCTCCACTTT.

This chain uses TRBV11-3 with TRBJ2-7; D is unresolved. This CDR3 spans 10 amino acids. Germline CDR1 and CDR2: SGHNT and YENEEA. Trimming removed 7 bases from V and 6 bases from J, with 7 bases in between. CDR3 bases: TGTGCCAGCAAAGGCTTCGAGCAGTACTTC. This translates into CASKGFEQYF.

The chain combines TRBV11-3 with TRBJ2-7; 8 bases map to TRBD1. The CDR3 has 17 residues. V lost 8 bases and J lost 0; bases outside the gene matches: 15. Looked up from germline, CDR1 is SGHNT and CDR2 is YENEEA. The CDR3, as DNA: TGTGCCAGCTTGGGACAGGAAAGGACAAAGAGCTCCTACGAGCAGTACTTC. Its translation: CASLGQERTKSSYEQYF.

The chain recombines TRBV5-6 with TRBJ1-4, with D unresolved. Germline values: CDR1 SGHDT, CDR2 YYEEEE. CDR3 length equals 15 residues. V lost 4 bases, J lost 7 bases, and 17 bases lay in between. CDR3: CASSGGLNRGEKLFF. The CDR3 DNA reads TGTGCCAGCAGCGGTGGGCTAAACCGCGGTGAAAAACTGTTTTTT.

This clone has a handful of counts. The chain combines TRBV27 with TRBJ1-2; a possible D gene is TRBD1 (6 bases). V shed 3 bases and J shed 1 base, with 12 bases lying between them. The CDR3 is made up of 15 amino acids. Germline V CDR1 and CDR2: MNHEY, SMNVEV (reference sequence). The CDR3 is CASSFSRGHNYGYTF. CDR3 in DNA: TGTGCCAGCAGTTTCAGCAGGGGCCATAACTATGGCTACACCTTC.

The chain carries TRBV29-1 and TRBJ2-1; maybe TRBD2 (6 bases). The V gene lost 7 bases and the J gene lost 3 bases, with 22 bases spanning the gap. Germline V lookup: CDR1 SQVTM, CDR2 ANQGSEA. The CDR3 sequence is 16 residues long. CDR3 nucleotides: TGCAGCGGCGTAGGGGCTCGGGAGTCTATCTACAATGAGCAGTTCTTC. This codes for CSGVGARESIYNEQFF.

The chain couples TRBV24-1 to TRBJ2-7; 14 bases match TRBD2. This CDR3 has 15 residues. The germline gives CDR1 KGHDR, CDR2 SFDVKD. Trimming cost V 4 bases and J 6 bases; bases outside gene matches: 4. CDR3 DNA: TGTGCCACCAGTGAGGGACTAGCGGGAGTAGTCGAGCAGTACTTC. It yields the protein CATSEGLAGVVEQYF.

The CDR3 DNA reads TGCAGCGTTGAAGATCAGGTGACAGGGGGCACAGATACGCAGTATTTT. It is translated as CSVEDQVTGGTDTQYF. The chain carries TRBV29-1 and TRBJ2-3, with 8 bases lining up with TRBD1. The CDR3 contains 16 residues. After removal of 0 bases from V and 1 base from J, the junction contained 6 bases not matched to a gene. The germline CDR1 and CDR2 sequences are SQVTM and ANQGSEA.

The chain has TRBV7-3 and TRBJ2-3, with TRBD2 matching 9 bases. V lost 6 bases to trimming and J lost 4 bases; unmatched junction nucleotides: 11. CDR3 length equals 16 residues. Germline V gene sequence: CDR1 SGHTA, CDR2 FQGTGA. This CDR3 reads CASSDRAGGIPDTQYF. Here the CDR3 DNA reads TGTGCCAGCAGTGATAGAGCGGGAGGCATTCCAGATACGCAGTATTTT. The entire variable domain, with the rest obtained from reference TRBV7-3 and TRBJ2-3, is as follows: GAGVSQTPSNKVTEKGKYVELRCDPISGHTALYWYRQSLGQGPEFLIYFQGTGAADDSGLPNDRFFAVRPEGSVSTLKIQRTERGDSAVYLCASSDRAGGIPDTQYFGPGTRLTVL.

The gene calls are TRBV15 and TRBJ2-7, with D hard to call. Germline CDR1 is LNHNV and CDR2 is YYDKDF (reference sequence). The CDR3 runs 15 residues. V was shortened by 3 bases and J by 1 base, with 13 bases between the two germline ends. Here the CDR3 reads CATSSLPGWSYEQYF. In DNA, the CDR3 is TGTGCCACCAGCAGTCTCCCCGGGTGGTCCTACGAGCAGTACTTC.

The chain couples TRBV30 to TRBJ1-5; no clear D. Germline CDR1 and CDR2: GTSNPN and SVGIG (reference sequence). Deletions cut 8 bases from V and 4 bases from J, with 21 bases between. The CDR3 runs 15 residues. CDR3 residues: CARTGEVPANQPQHF. The CDR3, as DNA: TGTGCCCGCACCGGGGAGGTACCGGCTAATCAGCCCCAGCATTTT.

The CDR3 sequence: CASTVKGGAYNEQFF. The CDR3 DNA is TGTGCCAGCACCGTGAAGGGTGGGGCCTACAATGAGCAGTTCTTC. The chain links TRBV7-2 to TRBJ2-1, with no clear D. Germline lookup yields CDR1 SGHTA and CDR2 FQGNSA. V was pared by 7 bases and J by 2 bases, with 15 bases between. CDR3 length: 15 amino acids.

The chain recombines TRBV19 with TRBJ2-6; D tentatively reads TRBD1 or TRBD2 (5 bases each). Trimming cost V 5 bases and J 0 bases, with 11 bases left between them. Germline lookup yields CDR1 LNHDA and CDR2 SQIVND (reference sequence). The CDR3 is 16 residues long. CDR3 nucleotides: TGTGCCAGTAGTGGGACGAAGCCCTCTGGGGCCAACGTCCTGACTTTC. It yields the protein CASSGTKPSGANVLTF. Variable domain in full (rest from reference TRBV19 and TRBJ2-6): DGGITQSPKYLFRKEGQNVTLSCEQNLNHDAMYWYRQDPGQGLRLIYYSQIVNDFQKGDIAEGYSVSREKKESFPLTVTSAQKNPTAFYLCASSGTKPSGANVLTFGAGSRLTVL.

The rearrangement uses TRBV5-1 and TRBJ2-2, with TRBD1 as a possible D gene (6 bases). Germline values: CDR1 SGHRS, CDR2 YFSETQ. The CDR3 extends over 15 amino acids. Trimming took 3 bases from V and 4 from J, leaving 13 bases between them. CDR3 loop: CASSSQGRFTGELFF. The CDR3 DNA reads TGCGCCAGCAGCTCACAGGGAAGATTCACCGGGGAGCTGTTTTTT.

The V and J genes are TRBV12-2 and TRBJ2-3; the listed D gene, TRBD2, was not tested against the DNA. TRBV12-2 has pseudogene status. The CDR3 is 16 residues long. CDR3 loop: CASRPLCGGGPDTQYF. For the CDR3, the DNA is TGTGCAAGTCGCCCCCTCTGCGGGGGGGGGCCTGATACGCAGTATTTT.